This TCR beta chain was identified in a study of identical twins. Points from the study as a whole: Excess sharing between twins was weaker in beta out-of-frame sequences. Models underestimated out-of-frame TCR alpha sharing in monozygotic twins.

This clonotype was detected only a few times. Its antigen is unidentified. Each cDNA held unique molecular identifiers, and template switching gave it a universal primer site. One entry per CDR3 protein, called by TCRdb with MiXCR from the 5' RACE reads. This sample has a few hundred thousand distinct CDR3 sequences, with around 9.6% found just once. The CDR3 extends over 16 amino acids. Germline CDR1 reads SGHDN; CDR2 reads FVKESK. V lost 4 bases and J lost 2; bases outside the gene matches: 8. This same sample was also part of a study on yellow fever vaccine responses in identical twins.

This clonotype was sampled from a woman under 30 in good health. Sequencing used PBMCs. This chain uses TRBV14 with TRBJ2-3; 8 nucleotides match TRBD1. CDR3 nucleotides: TGTGCCAGCAGCCCCCACAGACAGGGGATCACAGATACGCAGTATTTT. Amino acid sequence: CASSPHRQGITDTQYF.